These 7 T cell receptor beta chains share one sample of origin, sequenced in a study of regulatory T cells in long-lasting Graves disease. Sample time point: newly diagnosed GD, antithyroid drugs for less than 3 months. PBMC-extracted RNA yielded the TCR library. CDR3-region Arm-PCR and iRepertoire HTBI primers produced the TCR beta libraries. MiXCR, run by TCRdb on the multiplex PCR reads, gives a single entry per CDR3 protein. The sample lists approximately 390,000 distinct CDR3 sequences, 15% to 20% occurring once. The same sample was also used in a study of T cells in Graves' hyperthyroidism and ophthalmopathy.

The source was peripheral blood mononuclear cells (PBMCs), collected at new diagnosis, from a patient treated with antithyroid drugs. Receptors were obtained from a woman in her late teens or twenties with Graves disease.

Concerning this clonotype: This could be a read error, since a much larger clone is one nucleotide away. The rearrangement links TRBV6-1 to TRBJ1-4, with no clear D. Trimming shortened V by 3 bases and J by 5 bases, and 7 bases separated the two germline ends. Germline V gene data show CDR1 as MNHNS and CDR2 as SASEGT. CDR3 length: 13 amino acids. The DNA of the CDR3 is TGTGCCAGCAGTGATCAACCGAATGAAAAACTGTTTTTT. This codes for CASSDQPNEKLFF.

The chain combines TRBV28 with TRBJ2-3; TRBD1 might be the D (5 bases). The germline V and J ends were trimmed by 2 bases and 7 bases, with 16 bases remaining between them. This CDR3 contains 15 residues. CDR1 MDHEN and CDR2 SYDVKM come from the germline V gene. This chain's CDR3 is CASSLRTSIMHTQYF. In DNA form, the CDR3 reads TGTGCCAGCAGTTTACGGACATCTATCATGCATACGCAGTATTTT.

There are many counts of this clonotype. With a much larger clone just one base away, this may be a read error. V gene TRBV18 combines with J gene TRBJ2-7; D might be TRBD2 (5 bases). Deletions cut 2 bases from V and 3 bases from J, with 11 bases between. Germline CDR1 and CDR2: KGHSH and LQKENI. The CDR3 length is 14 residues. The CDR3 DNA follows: TGTGCCAGCTCACCATCGGAAGGGAGCTACGAGCAGTACTTC. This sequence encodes CASSPSEGSYEQYF.

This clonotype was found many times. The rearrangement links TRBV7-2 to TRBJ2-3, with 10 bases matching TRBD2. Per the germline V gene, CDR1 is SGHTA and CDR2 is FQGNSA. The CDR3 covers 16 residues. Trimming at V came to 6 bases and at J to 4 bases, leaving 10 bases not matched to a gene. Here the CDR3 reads CASSPPAGGGSDTQYF. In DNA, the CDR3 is TGTGCCAGCAGTCCCCCAGCGGGAGGGGGCTCAGATACGCAGTATTTT.

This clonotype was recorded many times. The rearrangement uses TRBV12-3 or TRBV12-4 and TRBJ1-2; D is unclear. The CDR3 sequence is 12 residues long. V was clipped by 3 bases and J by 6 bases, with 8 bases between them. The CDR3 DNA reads TGTGCCAGCAGTTTGTGGGTAGATGGCTACACCTTC. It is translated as CASSLWVDGYTF.

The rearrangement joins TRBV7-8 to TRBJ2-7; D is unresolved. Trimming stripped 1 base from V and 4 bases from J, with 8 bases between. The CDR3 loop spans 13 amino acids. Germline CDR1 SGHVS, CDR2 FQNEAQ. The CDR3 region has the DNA TGTGCCAGCAGCTTAGGGGTGGGGTACGAGCAGTACTTC. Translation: CASSLGVGYEQYF.

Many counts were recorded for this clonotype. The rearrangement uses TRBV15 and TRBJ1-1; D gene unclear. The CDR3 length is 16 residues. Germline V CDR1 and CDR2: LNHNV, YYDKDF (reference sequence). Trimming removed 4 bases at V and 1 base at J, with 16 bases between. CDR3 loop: CATSIGGFRTNTEAFF. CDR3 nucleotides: TGTGCCACCAGCATCGGAGGGTTTCGGACGAACACTGAAGCTTTCTTT.